These T cell receptor beta chains were read from a single sample in a study of regulatory T cells in long-lasting Graves disease. TCRdb analysed the multiplex PCR reads with MiXCR anew, one entry per CDR3 protein. This repertoire shows a few hundred thousand distinct CDR3 sequences, 15% found once; its top ten account for approximately 7.8%. This sample also appeared in a second study, on T cells in Graves' hyperthyroidism and ophthalmopathy.

The sequences come from peripheral blood mononuclear cells (PBMCs), collected at new diagnosis, from a patient treated with antithyroid drugs. The receptors shown here come from a woman in her thirties or forties with Graves disease. CDR3s include the opening cysteine and the closing phenylalanine or tryptophan. A D gene is named only where the DNA matches it firmly. Rows give clone size only sometimes, using once, few, many, or a class for an expanded clone.

TRBV20-1	TRBD2	once	TRBJ2-5	CSARSGTSGTLAKETQYF	TGCAGTGCTAGGTCCGGGACTAGCGGGACCCTAGCCAAAGAGACCCAGTACTTC
TRBV24-1	TRBD1	few	TRBJ2-1	CATSDNGGQGDNEQFF	TGTGCCACCAGTGATAACGGGGGACAGGGGGACAATGAGCAGTTCTTC
TRBV11-3	-	many	TRBJ1-1	CASSLIGLQNTEAFF	TGTGCCAGCAGCCTGATAGGACTCCAGAACACTGAAGCTTTCTTT
TRBV6-2/TRBV6-3	-	many	TRBJ2-2	CASSNTQSGSGLELFF	TGTGCCAGCAGCAACACCCAAAGTGGTTCCGGTTTGGAGCTGTTTTTT
TRBV5-5	-	many	TRBJ2-1	CASSLDSQGYNEQFF	TGTGCCAGCAGCTTGGATTCCCAGGGCTACAATGAGCAGTTCTTC
TRBV6-2/TRBV6-3	TRBD1	many	TRBJ2-7	CASSSPGQNYEQYF	TGTGCCAGCAGTTCTCCGGGACAGAACTACGAGCAGTACTTC
TRBV14	TRBD1	-	TRBJ1-6	CASRGQGLNSPLHF	TGTGCCAGCAGAGGACAGGGTCTTAATTCACCCCTCCACTTT
TRBV12-3/TRBV12-4	TRBD2	many	TRBJ2-7	CASSLPRELGPYEQYF	TGTGCCAGCAGTTTACCGCGGGAGTTAGGTCCCTACGAGCAGTACTTC
TRBV11-3	-	many	TRBJ2-7	CASSLGGSASYEQYF	TGTGCCAGCAGCTTAGGTGGCAGCGCATCCTACGAGCAGTACTTC
TRBV12-3/TRBV12-4	-	many	TRBJ2-5	CASSFRGHFGAQETQYF	TGTGCCAGCAGTTTTAGAGGACACTTCGGAGCCCAAGAGACCCAGTACTTC
TRBV6-1	-	many	TRBJ1-2	CASSEDRISYGYTF	TGTGCCAGCAGTGAAGACAGAATCTCCTATGGCTACACCTTC
TRBV12-5	-	many	TRBJ2-5	CASGLAQARGTQYF	TGTGCTAGTGGTTTGGCGCAGGCGAGGGGGACCCAGTACTTC
TRBV6-1	TRBD1	many	TRBJ1-1	CASSKRGQSGNTEAFF	TGTGCCAGCAGTAAAAGGGGACAGTCCGGGAACACTGAAGCTTTCTTT
TRBV11-2	-	many	TRBJ2-7	CASSLESGGFEQYF	TGTGCCAGCAGCTTAGAATCAGGGGGGTTCGAGCAGTACTTC
TRBV19	TRBD1	many	TRBJ1-6	CASSTSTRQGRLSPLHF	TGTGCCAGTAGTACGAGCACAAGACAGGGGAGACTTTCACCCCTCCACTTT
TRBV29-1	-	few	TRBJ1-3	CSATDWSSGNTIYF	TGCAGCGCCACAGATTGGAGCTCTGGAAACACCATATATTTT
TRBV24-1	-	few	TRBJ2-3	CATSGSMGLGTDTQYF	TGTGCCACCAGTGGTTCGATGGGTTTGGGCACAGATACGCAGTATTTT
TRBV3-1	-	-	TRBJ1-6	CASSPDRQASSYNSPLHF	TGTGCCAGCAGCCCCGATCGGCAGGCGAGCTCCTATAATTCACCCCTCCACTTT
TRBV5-6	-	few	TRBJ1-1	CASSLELAGESTEAFF	TGTGCCAGCAGCTTGGAATTGGCAGGGGAAAGTACTGAAGCTTTCTTT
TRBV28	-	many	TRBJ1-2	CASTQVDYGYTF	TGTGCCAGCACCCAGGTGGACTATGGCTACACCTTC
TRBV28	-	many	TRBJ2-7	CASTPGPGAYEQYF	TGTGCCAGCACCCCAGGACCCGGAGCCTACGAGCAGTACTTC
TRBV20-1	-	-	TRBJ2-7	CSTRGSLIDAGRYEQCF	TGCAGTACTAGAGGTTCCCTAATAGACGCAGGCCGCTACGAGCAGTGCTTC
TRBV7-9	TRBD2	many	TRBJ2-2	CASSLDPSGKNTGELFF	TGTGCCAGCAGCTTAGACCCTAGCGGGAAGAACACCGGGGAGCTGTTTTTT
TRBV7-6	-	many	TRBJ1-6	CASSLNGRSPLHF	TGTGCCAGCAGCTTAAATGGGAGGTCACCCCTCCACTTT
TRBV7-9	TRBD2	many	TRBJ2-1	CASSPGTGLAGPRRYNEQFF	TGTGCCAGCAGCCCCGGGACGGGACTAGCGGGACCGAGGAGGTACAATGAGCAGTTCTTC
TRBV12-3/TRBV12-4	TRBD1	many	TRBJ2-1	CASSLVPGQVDEQFF	TGTGCCAGCAGTTTAGTCCCGGGACAGGTAGATGAGCAGTTCTTC
TRBV19	-	many	TRBJ2-1	CASSIDRELYNEQFF	TGTGCCAGTAGTATCGACCGGGAGCTCTACAATGAGCAGTTCTTC
TRBV10-2	TRBD1	-	TRBJ2-1	CASRWGRGLYNEQFF	TGCGCCAGCAGGTGGGGTAGGGGGCTATACAATGAGCAGTTCTTC
TRBV27	-	many	TRBJ2-5	CASSLYGPDKETQYF	TGTGCCAGCAGTTTATACGGTCCGGATAAAGAGACCCAGTACTTC
TRBV19	-	-	TRBJ2-1	CASSRGLGYNEQFF	TGTGCCAGTAGTAGGGGACTGGGATACAATGAGCAGTTCTTC
TRBV5-1	TRBD2	many	TRBJ2-2	CASSLSPAGGPHTGELFF	TGCGCCAGCAGCTTGTCGCCAGCGGGAGGGCCGCACACCGGGGAGCTGTTTTTT
TRBV7-8	TRBD2	many	TRBJ2-1	CASSLIAGGLSYNEQFF	TGTGCCAGCAGCTTAATAGCGGGAGGGCTCTCCTACAATGAGCAGTTCTTC
TRBV11-2	-	many	TRBJ1-2	CASSLDRRLFYGYTF	TGTGCCAGCAGCTTAGACCGCCGTCTATTCTATGGCTACACCTTC
TRBV13	-	-	TRBJ1-1	CASSTRGSLGTEAFF	TGTGCCAGCAGCACACGGGGGAGCCTGGGCACTGAAGCTTTCTTT
TRBV12-3/TRBV12-4	-	many	TRBJ1-1	CASSSPGGGNTEAFF	TGTGCCAGCAGTTCCCCGGGGGGGGGGAACACTGAAGCTTTCTTT
TRBV4-3	-	-	TRBJ1-6	CASSQFAGLPSSPLHF	TGCGCCAGCAGCCAATTCGCAGGGTTACCCTCCTCACCCCTCCACTTT
TRBV20-1	TRBD2	-	TRBJ2-7	CSGSLAANSYEQYF	TGCAGTGGCAGTCTAGCGGCCAATTCCTACGAGCAGTACTTC
TRBV7-8	-	many	TRBJ2-1	CASSLNSVNPPYNEQFF	TGTGCCAGCAGCCTCAATAGCGTAAATCCCCCCTACAATGAGCAGTTCTTC
TRBV13	TRBD1	many	TRBJ1-2	CASSLGDRGRFYGYTF	TGTGCCAGCAGCTTAGGCGACAGGGGGCGCTTCTATGGCTACACCTTC
TRBV6-2/TRBV6-3	TRBD1	many	TRBJ2-4	CASSPGQGLAKNIQYF	TGTGCCAGCAGTCCAGGACAGGGCTTAGCCAAAAACATTCAGTACTTC
TRBV5-1	-	few	TRBJ1-4	CASSLGTGTSYEELFF	TGCGCCAGCAGCTTGGGGACCGGGACAAGCTATGAAGAACTGTTTTTT
TRBV27	TRBD2	many	TRBJ2-1	CASSQAGIYNEQFF	TGTGCCAGCAGCCAAGCGGGAATCTACAATGAGCAGTTCTTC
TRBV7-8	TRBD2	few	TRBJ2-2	CASSLALGTSGALGGELFF	TGTGCCAGCAGCTTAGCGCTCGGGACTAGCGGGGCCTTAGGGGGGGAGCTGTTTTTT
TRBV6-2/TRBV6-3	TRBD2	many	TRBJ2-2	CASSEPASGTGELFF	TGTGCCAGCAGTGAGCCGGCTAGCGGGACCGGGGAGCTGTTTTTT
TRBV10-3	-	many	TRBJ2-7	CAISGFDFFEQYF	TGTGCCATCAGTGGGTTCGACTTCTTTGAGCAGTACTTC
TRBV20-1	-	-	TRBJ2-7	CSARQGFVYEQYF	TGCAGTGCTAGACAGGGTTTTGTCTACGAGCAGTACTTC